This T cell receptor (beta chain) was identified during a study of T cell repertoires in cytomegalovirus infection. Study-level information: TCR beta signatures that were public indicated CMV infection and matching HLA type. Findings of the study overall: HLA-C-restricted TCR beta clonotypes specific for CMV led the ex vivo response. Carriers of CMV plus the relevant HLA were identified by cumulative public TCR beta family frequency.

The CDR3 has 14 residues. Germline V gene data show CDR1 as LNHDA and CDR2 as SQIVND (reference sequence). Trimming shortened V by 2 bases and J by 5 bases, and 13 bases separated the two germline ends. This clonotype was counted at least ten times. Its antigen remains unidentified. Via MiXCR, TCRdb re-called the reads, giving one row per CDR3 protein. Among under 100,000 distinct CDR3 sequences listed, roughly 3.7% were seen once. The sequence was collected from a human donor in good health (CMV status not recorded). Some clones in this sample may be carry-over from other donors' samples. The chain has TRBV19 and TRBJ2-7; possible D gene TRBD1, 5 bases. The sample taken for sequencing was PBMCs. CDR3 protein: CASSILGREDEQYF. The CDR3 DNA sequence: TGTGCCAGTAGTATATTGGGGCGCGAGGACGAGCAGTACTTC.